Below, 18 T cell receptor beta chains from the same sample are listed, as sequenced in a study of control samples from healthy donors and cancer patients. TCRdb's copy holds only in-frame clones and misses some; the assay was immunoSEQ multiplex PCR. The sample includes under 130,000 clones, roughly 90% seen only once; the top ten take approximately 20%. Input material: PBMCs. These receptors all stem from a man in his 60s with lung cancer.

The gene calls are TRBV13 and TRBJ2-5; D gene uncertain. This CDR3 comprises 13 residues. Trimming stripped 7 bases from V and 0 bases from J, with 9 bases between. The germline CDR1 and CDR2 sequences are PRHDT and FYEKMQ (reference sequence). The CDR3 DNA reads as TGTGCCAGCACCCTGAGGAACCAAGAGACCCAGTACTTC. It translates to CASTLRNQETQYF.

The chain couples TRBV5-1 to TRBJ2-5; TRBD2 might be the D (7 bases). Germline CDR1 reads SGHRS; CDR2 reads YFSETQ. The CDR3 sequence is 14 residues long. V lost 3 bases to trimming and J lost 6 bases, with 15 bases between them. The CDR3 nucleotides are TGCGCCAGCAGCTCCTCGGGGGGCTCGAAGACCCAGTACTTC. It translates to CASSSSGGSKTQYF.

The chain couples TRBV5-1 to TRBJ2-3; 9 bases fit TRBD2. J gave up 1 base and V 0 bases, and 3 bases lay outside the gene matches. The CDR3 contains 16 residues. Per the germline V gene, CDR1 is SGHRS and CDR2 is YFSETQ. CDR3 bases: TGCGCCAGCAGCTTGGCCTCTAGCGGGGGCACAGATACGCAGTATTTT. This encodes CASSLASSGGTDTQYF.

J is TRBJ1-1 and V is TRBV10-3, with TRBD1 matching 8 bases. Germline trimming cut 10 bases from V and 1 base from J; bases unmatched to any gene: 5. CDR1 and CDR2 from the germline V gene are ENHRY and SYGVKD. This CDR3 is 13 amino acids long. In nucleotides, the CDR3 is TGTGCCACCCAGGACAGGGCGAACACTGAAGCTTTCTTT. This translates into CATQDRANTEAFF.

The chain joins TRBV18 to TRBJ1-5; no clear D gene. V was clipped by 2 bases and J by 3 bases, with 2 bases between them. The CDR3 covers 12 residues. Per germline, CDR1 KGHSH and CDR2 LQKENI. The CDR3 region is CASSPDNQPQHF. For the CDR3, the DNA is TGTGCCAGCTCACCAGACAATCAGCCCCAGCATTTT.

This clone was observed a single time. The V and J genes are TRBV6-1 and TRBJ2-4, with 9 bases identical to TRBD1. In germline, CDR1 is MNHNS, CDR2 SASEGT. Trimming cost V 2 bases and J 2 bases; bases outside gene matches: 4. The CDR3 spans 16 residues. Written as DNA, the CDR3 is TGTGCCAGCAGTGAACATGGGACAGGGTCCAAAAACATTCAGTACTTC. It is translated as CASSEHGTGSKNIQYF.

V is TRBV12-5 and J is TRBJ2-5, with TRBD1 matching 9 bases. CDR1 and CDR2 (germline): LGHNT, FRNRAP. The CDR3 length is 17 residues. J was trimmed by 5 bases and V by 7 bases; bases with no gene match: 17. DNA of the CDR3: TGTGCTAGTGCCATCTCCCCCGCGACAGGGGGGACGGAGACCCAGTACTTC. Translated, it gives CASAISPATGGTETQYF.

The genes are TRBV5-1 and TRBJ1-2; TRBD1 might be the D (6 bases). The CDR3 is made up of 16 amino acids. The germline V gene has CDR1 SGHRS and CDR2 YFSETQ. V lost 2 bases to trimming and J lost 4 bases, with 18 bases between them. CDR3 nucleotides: TGCGCCAGCAGCTTCGGATCAGGGGAGTTCGGCTATGGCTACACCTTC. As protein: CASSFGSGEFGYGYTF.

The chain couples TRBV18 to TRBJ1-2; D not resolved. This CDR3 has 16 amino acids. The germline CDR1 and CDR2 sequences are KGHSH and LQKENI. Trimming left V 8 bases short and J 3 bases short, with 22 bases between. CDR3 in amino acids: CASPRAGPPSDYGYTF. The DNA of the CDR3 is TGTGCCAGCCCACGGGCCGGGCCCCCATCAGACTATGGCTACACCTTC.

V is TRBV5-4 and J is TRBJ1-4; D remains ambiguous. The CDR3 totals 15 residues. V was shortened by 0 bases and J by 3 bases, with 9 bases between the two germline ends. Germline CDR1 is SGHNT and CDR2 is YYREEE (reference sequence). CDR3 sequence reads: CASSLGRVPNEKLFF. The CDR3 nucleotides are TGTGCCAGCAGCTTGGGTAGGGTCCCTAATGAAAAACTGTTTTTT. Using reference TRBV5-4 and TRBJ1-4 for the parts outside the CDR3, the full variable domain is ETGVTQSPTHLIKTRGQQVTLRCSSQSGHNTVSWYQQALGQGPQFIFQYYREEENGRGNFPPRFSGLQFPNYSSELNVNALELDDSALYLCASSLGRVPNEKLFFGSGTQLSVL.

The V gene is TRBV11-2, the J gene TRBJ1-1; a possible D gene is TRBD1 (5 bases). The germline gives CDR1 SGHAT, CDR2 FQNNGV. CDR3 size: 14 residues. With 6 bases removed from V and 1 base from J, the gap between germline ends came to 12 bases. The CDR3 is CASRPGLGNTEAFF. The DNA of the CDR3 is TGTGCCAGCAGGCCGGGACTCGGGAACACTGAAGCTTTCTTT.

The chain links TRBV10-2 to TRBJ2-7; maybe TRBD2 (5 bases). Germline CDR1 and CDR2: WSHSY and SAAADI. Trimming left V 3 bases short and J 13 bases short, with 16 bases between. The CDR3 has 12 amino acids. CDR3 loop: CASSEPGVQGYF. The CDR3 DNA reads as TGCGCCAGCAGTGAACCCGGGGTTCAAGGATACTTC.

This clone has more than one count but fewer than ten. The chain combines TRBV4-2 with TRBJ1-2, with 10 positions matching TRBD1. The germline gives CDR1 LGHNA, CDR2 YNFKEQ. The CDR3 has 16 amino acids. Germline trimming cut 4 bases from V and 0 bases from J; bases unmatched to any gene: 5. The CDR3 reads CASSPDRGSSNYGYTF. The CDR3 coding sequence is TGTGCCAGCAGCCCGGACAGGGGGTCGTCTAACTATGGCTACACCTTC.

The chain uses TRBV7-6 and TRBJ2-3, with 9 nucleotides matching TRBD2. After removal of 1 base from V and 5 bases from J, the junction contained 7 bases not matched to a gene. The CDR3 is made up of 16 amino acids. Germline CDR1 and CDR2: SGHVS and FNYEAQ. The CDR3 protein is CASSLVGGGARDTQYF. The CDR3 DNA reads TGTGCCAGCAGCTTAGTGGGCGGGGGGGCCAGAGATACGCAGTATTTT. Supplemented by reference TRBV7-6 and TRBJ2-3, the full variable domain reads GAGVSQSPRYKVTKRGQDVALRCDPISGHVSLYWYRQALGQGPEFLTYFNYEAQQDKSGLPNDRFSAERPEGSISTLTIQRTEQRDSAMYRCASSLVGGGARDTQYFGPGTRLTVL.

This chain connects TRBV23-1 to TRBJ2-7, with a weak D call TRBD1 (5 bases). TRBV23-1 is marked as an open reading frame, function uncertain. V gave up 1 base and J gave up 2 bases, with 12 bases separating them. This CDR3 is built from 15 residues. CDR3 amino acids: CASSQCWGRTYEQYF. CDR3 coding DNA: TGCGCCAGCAGTCAATGCTGGGGCCGCACCTACGAGCAGTACTTC.

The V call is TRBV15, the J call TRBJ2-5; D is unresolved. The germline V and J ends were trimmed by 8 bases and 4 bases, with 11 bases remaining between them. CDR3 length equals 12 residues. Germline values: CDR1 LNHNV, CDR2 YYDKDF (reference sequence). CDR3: CATSPQAETQYF. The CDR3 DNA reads TGTGCCACCTCCCCCCAGGCAGAGACCCAGTACTTC.

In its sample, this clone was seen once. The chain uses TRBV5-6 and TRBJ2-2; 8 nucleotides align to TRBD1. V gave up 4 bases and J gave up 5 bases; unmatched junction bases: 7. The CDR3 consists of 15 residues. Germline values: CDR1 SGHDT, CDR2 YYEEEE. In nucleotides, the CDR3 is TGTGCCAGCAGCGCGGGACAGGCGCCGACCGGGGAGCTGTTTTTT. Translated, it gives CASSAGQAPTGELFF.

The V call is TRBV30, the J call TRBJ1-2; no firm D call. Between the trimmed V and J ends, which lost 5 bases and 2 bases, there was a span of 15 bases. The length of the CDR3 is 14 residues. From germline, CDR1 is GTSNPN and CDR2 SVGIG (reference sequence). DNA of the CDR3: TGTGCCTGGGATATTTCGGTTGGAAACTATGGCTACACCTTC. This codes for CAWDISVGNYGYTF.